The rows below give T cell receptor beta chains drawn from one sample of a study of CD8 T cells in Susac syndrome. One entry per CDR3 protein results from TCRdb running MiXCR on the immunoSEQ multiplex PCR reads. The repertoire has about 140,000 distinct CDR3 sequences, approximately 95% of them found once; the top ten carry 0.13% to 0.15%. Sequences were obtained from CD4+ T cells from PBMCs. These receptors all come from a human donor with Susac syndrome. The CDR3 runs from the conserved cysteine through the conserved F or W. D genes are given only for firm matches.

V: TRBV20-1; D: -; J: TRBJ2-7; DNA: TGCAGTGCTAGAGATTTTAGCTACGAGCAGTACTTC; CDR3: CSARDFSYEQYF
V: TRBV19; D: -; J: TRBJ1-5; DNA: TGTGCCAGTAGTAAGGGGTACCAGCCCCAGCATTTT; CDR3: CASSKGYQPQHF
V: TRBV7-8; D: TRBD1; J: TRBJ1-2; DNA: TGTGCCAGCAGCGACAAACCGGGACAGGGGAACTATGGCTACACCTTC; CDR3: CASSDKPGQGNYGYTF
V: TRBV12-3/TRBV12-4; D: -; J: TRBJ2-7; DNA: TGTGCCAGCAGCCAGTCCTTCTTCGGGACAAGATCTTACGAGCAGTACTTC; CDR3: CASSQSFFGTRSYEQYF
V: TRBV12-3/TRBV12-4; D: -; J: TRBJ2-7; DNA: TGTGCCAGCAGTTCCCAGACCATGACCCTATACGAGCAGTACTTC; CDR3: CASSSQTMTLYEQYF
V: TRBV2; D: TRBD2; J: TRBJ2-7; DNA: TGTGCCAGCAGTGAGGGGGAGGGCGGATACGAGCAGTACTTC; CDR3: CASSEGEGGYEQYF
V: TRBV6-5; D: -; J: TRBJ1-1; DNA: TGTGCCAGCAGTTACGGACAGCAAACTGAAGCTTTCTTT; CDR3: CASSYGQQTEAFF
V: TRBV12-3/TRBV12-4; D: TRBD1; J: TRBJ1-5; DNA: TGTGCCAGCAGTACAGGGGGGTTCAATCAGCCCCAGCATTTT; CDR3: CASSTGGFNQPQHF
V: TRBV10-3; D: TRBD1; J: TRBJ2-6; DNA: TGTGCCATCAGTGAAACAGGGGTTGGGGCCAACGTCCTGACTTTC; CDR3: CAISETGVGANVLTF
V: TRBV5-6; D: TRBD1; J: TRBJ2-7; DNA: TGTGCCAGCAGCACAGGGGCCTACGAGCAGTACTTC; CDR3: CASSTGAYEQYF